This T cell receptor beta chain appears in the sequencing data of a study of T cells in localized non-small cell lung cancer. Only in-frame clones appear in the TCRdb table, and some are missing; sequencing was by immunoSEQ multiplex PCR. This sample carries tens of thousands of clones, 75% to 90% of them seen once, and the ten largest clones take roughly 5.5%. This clonotype was obtained from a woman between 40 and 69 years old with stage I lung adenocarcinoma. Here the sequenced sample was peripheral blood, taken before any cancer treatment.

This chain's CDR3 is CAGLTSGGLRGETQYF. Here the CDR3 DNA reads TGTGCCGGTTTGACTAGCGGGGGCCTCCGGGGGGAGACCCAGTACTTC. V and J are TRBV2 and TRBJ2-5, with TRBD2 matching over 12 bases. J was trimmed by 5 bases and V by 11 bases; bases with no gene match: 15. From germline, CDR1 is SNHLY and CDR2 FYNNEI. This CDR3 has 16 amino acids. Combining the CDR3 with reference TRBV2 and TRBJ2-5 gives the whole variable domain EPEVTQTPSHQVTQMGQEVILRCVPISNHLYFYWYRQILGQKVEFLVSFYNNEISEKSEIFDDQFSVERPDGSNFTLKIRSTKLEDSAMYFCAGLTSGGLRGETQYFGPGTRLLVL.